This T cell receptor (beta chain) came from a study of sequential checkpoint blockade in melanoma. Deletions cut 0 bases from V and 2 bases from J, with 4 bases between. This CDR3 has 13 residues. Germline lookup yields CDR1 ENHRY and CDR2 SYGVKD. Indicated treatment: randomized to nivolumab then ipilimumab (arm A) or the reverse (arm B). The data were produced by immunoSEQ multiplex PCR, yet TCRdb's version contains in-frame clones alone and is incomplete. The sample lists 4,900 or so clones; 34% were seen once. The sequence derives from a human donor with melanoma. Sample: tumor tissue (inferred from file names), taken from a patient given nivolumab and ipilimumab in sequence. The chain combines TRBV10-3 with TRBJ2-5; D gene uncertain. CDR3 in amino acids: CAISESWQETQYF. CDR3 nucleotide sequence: TGTGCCATCAGTGAGTCCTGGCAAGAGACCCAGTACTTC.